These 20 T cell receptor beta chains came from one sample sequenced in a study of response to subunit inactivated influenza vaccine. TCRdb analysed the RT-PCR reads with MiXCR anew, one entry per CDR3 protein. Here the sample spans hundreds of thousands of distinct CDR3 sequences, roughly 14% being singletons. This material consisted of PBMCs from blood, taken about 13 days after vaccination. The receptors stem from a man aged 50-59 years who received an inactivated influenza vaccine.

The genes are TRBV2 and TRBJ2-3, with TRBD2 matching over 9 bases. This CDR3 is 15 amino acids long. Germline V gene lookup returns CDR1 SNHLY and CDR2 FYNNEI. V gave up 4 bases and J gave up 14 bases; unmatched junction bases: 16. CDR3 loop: CASSAAPSVAGVGYF. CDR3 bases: TGTGCCAGCAGTGCGGCCCCGTCGGTAGCGGGAGTAGGGTATTTT.

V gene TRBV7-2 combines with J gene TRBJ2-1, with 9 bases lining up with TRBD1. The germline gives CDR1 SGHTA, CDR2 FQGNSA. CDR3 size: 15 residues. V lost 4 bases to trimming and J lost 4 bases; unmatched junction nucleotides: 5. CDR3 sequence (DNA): TGTGCCAGCAGCTCCGACAGGGGGTGGTACAATGAGCAGTTCTTC. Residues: CASSSDRGWYNEQFF.

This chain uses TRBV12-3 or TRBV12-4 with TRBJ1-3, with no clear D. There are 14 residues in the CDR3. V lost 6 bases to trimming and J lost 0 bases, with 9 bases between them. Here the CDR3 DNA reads TGTGCCAGCAGCCCCTTCTACTCTGGAAACACCATATATTTT. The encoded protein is CASSPFYSGNTIYF.

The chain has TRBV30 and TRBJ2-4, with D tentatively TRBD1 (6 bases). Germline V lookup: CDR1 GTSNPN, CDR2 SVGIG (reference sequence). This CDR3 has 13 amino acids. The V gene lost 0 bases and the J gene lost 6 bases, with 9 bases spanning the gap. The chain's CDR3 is CAWSVGRGNIQYF. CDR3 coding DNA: TGTGCCTGGAGTGTAGGCAGGGGAAACATTCAGTACTTC.

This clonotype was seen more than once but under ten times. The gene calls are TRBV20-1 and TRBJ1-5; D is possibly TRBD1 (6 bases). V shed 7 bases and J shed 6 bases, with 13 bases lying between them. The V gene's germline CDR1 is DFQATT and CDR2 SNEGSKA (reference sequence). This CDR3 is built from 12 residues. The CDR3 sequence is CSVGQPIQPQHF. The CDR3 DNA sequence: TGCAGTGTTGGACAGCCGATTCAGCCCCAGCATTTT.

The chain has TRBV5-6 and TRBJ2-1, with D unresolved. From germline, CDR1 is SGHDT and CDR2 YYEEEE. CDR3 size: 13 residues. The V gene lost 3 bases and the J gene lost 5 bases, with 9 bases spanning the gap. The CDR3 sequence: CASSSGLHNEQFF. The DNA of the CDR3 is TGTGCCAGCAGCTCTGGGTTACACAATGAGCAGTTCTTC.

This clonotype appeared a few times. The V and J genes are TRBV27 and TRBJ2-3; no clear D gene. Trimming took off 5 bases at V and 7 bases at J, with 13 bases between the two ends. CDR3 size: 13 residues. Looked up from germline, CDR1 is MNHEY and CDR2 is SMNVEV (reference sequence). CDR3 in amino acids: CASSQHRAYTQYF. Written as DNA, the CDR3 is TGTGCCAGCAGTCAGCACCGGGCCTATACGCAGTATTTT.

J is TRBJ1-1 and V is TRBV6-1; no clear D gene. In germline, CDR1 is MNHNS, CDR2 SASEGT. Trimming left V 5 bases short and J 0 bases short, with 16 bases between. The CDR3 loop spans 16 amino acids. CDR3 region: CASSPRGSSMNTEAFF. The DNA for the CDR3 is TGTGCCAGCAGTCCGCGTGGCAGCTCCATGAACACTGAAGCTTTCTTT.

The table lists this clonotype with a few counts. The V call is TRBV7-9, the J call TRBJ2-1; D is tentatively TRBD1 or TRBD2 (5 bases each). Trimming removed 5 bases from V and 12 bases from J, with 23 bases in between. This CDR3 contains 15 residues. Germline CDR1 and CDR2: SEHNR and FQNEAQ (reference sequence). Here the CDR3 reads CASSERGGMTSGQFF. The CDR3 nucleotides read TGTGCCAGCAGCGAAAGGGGCGGTATGACGAGCGGGCAGTTCTTC.

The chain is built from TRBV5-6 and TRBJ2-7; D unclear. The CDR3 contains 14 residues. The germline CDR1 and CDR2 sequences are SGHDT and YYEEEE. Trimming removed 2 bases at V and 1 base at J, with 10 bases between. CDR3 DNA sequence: TGTGCCAGCAGCTTTGGTGAGCAGTCCTACGAGCAGTACTTC. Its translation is CASSFGEQSYEQYF.

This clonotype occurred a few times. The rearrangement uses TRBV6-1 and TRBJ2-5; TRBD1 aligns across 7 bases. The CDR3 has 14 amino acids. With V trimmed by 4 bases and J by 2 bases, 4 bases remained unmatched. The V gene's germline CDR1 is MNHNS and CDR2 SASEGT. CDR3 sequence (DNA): TGTGCCAGCAGTGGCACAGGGGTGCAAGAGACCCAGTACTTC. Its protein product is CASSGTGVQETQYF.

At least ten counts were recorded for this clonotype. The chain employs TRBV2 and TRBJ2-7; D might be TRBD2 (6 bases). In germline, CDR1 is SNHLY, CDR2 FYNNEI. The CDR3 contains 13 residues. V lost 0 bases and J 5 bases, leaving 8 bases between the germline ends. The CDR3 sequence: CASSEAGGNEQYF. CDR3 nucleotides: TGTGCCAGCAGTGAAGCTGGCGGGAACGAGCAGTACTTC.

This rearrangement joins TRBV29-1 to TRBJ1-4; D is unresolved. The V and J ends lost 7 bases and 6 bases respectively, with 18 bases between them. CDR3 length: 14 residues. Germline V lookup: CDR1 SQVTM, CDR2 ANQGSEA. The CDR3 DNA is TGCAGCGCCGGCGGAGGGCGCGGGGATGAAAAACTGTTTTTT. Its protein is CSAGGGRGDEKLFF.

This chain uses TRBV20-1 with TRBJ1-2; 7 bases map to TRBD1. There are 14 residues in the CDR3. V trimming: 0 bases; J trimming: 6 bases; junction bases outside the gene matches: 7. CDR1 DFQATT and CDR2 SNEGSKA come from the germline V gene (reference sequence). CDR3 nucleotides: TGCAGTGCTAGAGATGCCAGGGGGTTAGATGGCTACACCTTC. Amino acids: CSARDARGLDGYTF.

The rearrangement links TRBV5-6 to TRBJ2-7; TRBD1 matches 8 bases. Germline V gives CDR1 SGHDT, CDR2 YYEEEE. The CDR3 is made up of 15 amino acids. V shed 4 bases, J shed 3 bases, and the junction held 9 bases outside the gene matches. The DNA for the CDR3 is TGTGCCAGCAGCCCTCCGGGACAGGATCTCTACGAGCAGTACTTC. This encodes CASSPPGQDLYEQYF. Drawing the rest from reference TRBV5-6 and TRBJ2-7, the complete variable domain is DAGVTQSPTHLIKTRGQQVTLRCSPKSGHDTVSWYQQALGQGPQFIFQYYEEEERQRGNFPDRFSGHQFPNYSSELNVNALLLGDSALYLCASSPPGQDLYEQYFGPGTRLTVT.

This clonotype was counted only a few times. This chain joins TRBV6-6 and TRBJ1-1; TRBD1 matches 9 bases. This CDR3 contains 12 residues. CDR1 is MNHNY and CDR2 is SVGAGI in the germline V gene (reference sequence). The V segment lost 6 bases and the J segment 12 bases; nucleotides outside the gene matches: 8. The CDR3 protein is CASSQDRGGTFF. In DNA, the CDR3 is TGTGCCAGCAGCCAGGACAGGGGTGGGACTTTCTTT.

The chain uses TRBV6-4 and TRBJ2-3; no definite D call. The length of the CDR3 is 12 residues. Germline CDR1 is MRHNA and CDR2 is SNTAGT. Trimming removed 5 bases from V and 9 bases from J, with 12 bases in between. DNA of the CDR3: TGTGCCAGCAGTTCCTCAGCAGGCACGCAGTATTTT. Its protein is CASSSSAGTQYF.

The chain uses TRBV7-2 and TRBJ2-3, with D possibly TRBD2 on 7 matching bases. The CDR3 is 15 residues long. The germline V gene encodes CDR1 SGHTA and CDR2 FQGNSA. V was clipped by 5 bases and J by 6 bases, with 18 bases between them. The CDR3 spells CASSNRWGGGDTQYF. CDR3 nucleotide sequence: TGTGCCAGCAGCAACCGGTGGGGGGGCGGGGATACGCAGTATTTT. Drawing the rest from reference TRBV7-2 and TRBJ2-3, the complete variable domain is GAGVSQSPSNKVTEKGKDVELRCDPISGHTALYWYRQSLGQGLEFLIYFQGNSAPDKSGLPSDRFSAERTGGSVSTLTIQRTQQEDSAVYLCASSNRWGGGDTQYFGPGTRLTVL.

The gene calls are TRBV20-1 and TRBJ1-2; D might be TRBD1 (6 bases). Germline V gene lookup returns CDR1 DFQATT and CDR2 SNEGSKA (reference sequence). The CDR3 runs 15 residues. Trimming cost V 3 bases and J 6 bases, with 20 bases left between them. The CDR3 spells CSARHLFGTLDGYTF. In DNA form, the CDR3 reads TGCAGTGCTAGGCATTTATTCGGGACACTTGATGGCTACACCTTC.

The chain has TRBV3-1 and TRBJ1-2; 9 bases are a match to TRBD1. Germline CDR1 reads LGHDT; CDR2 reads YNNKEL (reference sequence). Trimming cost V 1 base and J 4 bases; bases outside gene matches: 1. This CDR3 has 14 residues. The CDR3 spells CASSQGDRVYGYTF. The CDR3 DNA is TGTGCCAGCAGCCAAGGGGACAGGGTCTATGGCTACACCTTC.